Reported below is one T cell receptor (beta chain). The data are from a study of blood T cell repertoires in COVID-19. Across the whole study: COVID-19 samples, acute and convalescent, were from the United States, Italy and Spain. In each case, the material was cDNA or gDNA derived from T cells, B-cell-depleted T cells, or PBMCs.

How the authors handled the data: Amplification of reference gene primers provided the estimated nucleated cell counts. This table comes from immunoSEQ multiplex PCR, and its TCRdb copy is limited to in-frame clones, with some not included. V, J and clone size reflect that table, while D and trimming were determined from the DNA. The sample contains about 260,000 clones, around 87% of which appear only once. The CDR3 totals 15 residues. The J segment lost 6 bases and the V segment lost 5 bases, leaving 9 bases of the junction unmatched. CDR1 and CDR2 from the germline V gene are SEHNR and FQNEAQ (reference sequence).

V gene TRBV7-9 combines with J gene TRBJ2-3, with 9 nucleotides matching TRBD2. Material for sequencing was peripheral blood. This TCR came from a woman aged 40-49 years who had recovered from COVID-19. The CDR3 DNA reads as TGTGCCAGCAGCGGGCGAGCGGGGGGCGAGGATACGCAGTATTTT. Its translation is CASSGRAGGEDTQYF. The entire variable domain, with the rest obtained from reference TRBV7-9 and TRBJ2-3, is as follows: DTGVSQNPRHKITKRGQNVTFRCDPISEHNRLYWYRQTLGQGPEFLTYFQNEAQLEKSRLLSDRFSAERPKGSFSTLEIQRTEQGDSAMYLCASSGRAGGEDTQYFGPGTRLTVL.